These 21 T cell receptor beta chains were all obtained from the same sample, sequenced in a study of PD-1 blockade in classical Hodgkin lymphoma. TCRdb keeps only in-frame clones here, not all; method: immunoSEQ multiplex PCR. Counted here are roughly 20,000 clones, around four fifths occurring once; the ten biggest clones make up over 1%. Time point described: newly diagnosed, previously untreated cHL patient sample. With magnetic negative selection, CD4+ T cells were purified from PBMCs that had been thawed. The sample taken for sequencing was CD4+ T cells from blood. These receptors all come from a human donor with classical Hodgkin lymphoma.

The V call is TRBV28, the J call TRBJ2-3; 8 nucleotides line up with TRBD2. Germline values: CDR1 MDHEN, CDR2 SYDVKM. The CDR3 is made up of 16 amino acids. V shed 3 bases and J 4 bases; nucleotides not matched to a gene: 9. In DNA, the CDR3 is TGTGCCAGCAGTTTGGAGGCGGGGGGTTTTTCAGATACGCAGTATTTT. Protein product: CASSLEAGGFSDTQYF.

This clone has just a few counts. The rearrangement joins TRBV4-2 to TRBJ2-2; D not resolved. This CDR3 comprises 12 residues. V lost 0 bases and J 9 bases, leaving 5 bases between the germline ends. CDR1 is LGHNA, CDR2 YNFKEQ, per germline. The CDR3 reads CASSQDGRELFF. The DNA for the CDR3 is TGTGCCAGCAGCCAAGATGGGAGGGAGCTGTTTTTT.

The chain uses TRBV5-4 and TRBJ1-1; D is unclear. Trimming removed 0 bases from V and 1 base from J, with 10 bases in between. The CDR3 runs 15 residues. Germline-derived CDR1 and CDR2 are SGHNT and YYREEE (reference sequence). CDR3 in amino acids: CASSLDNVGNTEAFF. The CDR3 nucleotides are TGTGCCAGCAGCTTGGATAATGTGGGGAACACTGAAGCTTTCTTT.

V gene TRBV9 combines with J gene TRBJ2-7; a weak D match, TRBD2 (5 bases). V lost 0 bases and J lost 2, with 9 bases in between. CDR1 SGDLS and CDR2 YYNGEE come from the germline V gene. The CDR3 runs 14 residues. CDR3 region: CASSVGWGAYEQYF. The CDR3 DNA reads TGTGCCAGCAGCGTAGGGTGGGGAGCCTACGAGCAGTACTTC.

The CDR3 region has the DNA TGTGCCAGCAGTGAAGTGAGCAATGAGCAGTTCTTC. It yields the protein CASSEVSNEQFF. V gene TRBV6-1 combines with J gene TRBJ2-1; no definite D call. The germline V gene encodes CDR1 MNHNS and CDR2 SASEGT. The CDR3 contains 12 residues. V lost 1 base and J lost 6, with 4 bases in between.

This clone is a singleton in its sample. This sequence joins TRBV10-3 and TRBJ2-2; 10 positions agree with TRBD2. Germline V CDR1 and CDR2: ENHRY, SYGVKD. The J segment lost 5 bases and the V segment lost 5 bases, leaving 2 bases of the junction unmatched. The CDR3 totals 14 residues. The CDR3 DNA follows: TGTGCCATCAGTAAGCGGGAGGGAACCGGGGAGCTGTTTTTT. Amino acid sequence: CAISKREGTGELFF.

The CDR3, as DNA: TGCAGCGTTGGACAGTCAAATAGCAATCAGCCCCAGCATTTT. Its translation: CSVGQSNSNQPQHF. This chain joins TRBV29-1 and TRBJ1-5; possibly TRBD1 for D (5 bases). Germline V gene sequence: CDR1 SQVTM, CDR2 ANQGSEA. Trimming removed 4 bases at V and 0 bases at J, with 10 bases between. CDR3 length: 14 residues.

This clone has a handful of counts. The chain joins TRBV28 to TRBJ1-1; 7 bases agree with TRBD1. After removal of 6 bases from V and 3 bases from J, the junction contained 13 bases not matched to a gene. CDR1 is MDHEN and CDR2 is SYDVKM in the germline V gene. The CDR3 runs 16 residues. CDR3 loop: CASSLPIQGIDTEAFF. CDR3 nucleotide sequence: TGTGCCAGCAGCTTACCCATACAGGGGATCGACACTGAAGCTTTCTTT.

This sequence joins TRBV10-3 and TRBJ2-1; 11 bases line up with TRBD2. V was pared by 3 bases and J by 6 bases, with 7 bases of the junction left unmatched. There are 16 residues in the CDR3. Germline V lookup: CDR1 ENHRY, CDR2 SYGVKD. CDR3 loop: CAISDLGTSGGNEQFF. DNA for the CDR3: TGTGCCATCAGTGACCTGGGGACTAGCGGAGGCAATGAGCAGTTCTTC.

The chain uses TRBV4-2 and TRBJ1-1; 12 bases fit TRBD1. With V trimmed by 4 bases and J by 5 bases, 8 bases remained unmatched. Germline CDR1 LGHNA, CDR2 YNFKEQ. CDR3 length: 16 residues. Written as DNA, the CDR3 is TGTGCCAGCAGCCCTGGGACAGGGGGCGCAGGGACTGAAGCTTTCTTT. This translates into CASSPGTGGAGTEAFF.

The genes are TRBV4-2 and TRBJ2-7; 8 bases map to TRBD2. With 0 bases clipped from V and 6 bases from J, the junction kept 10 bases outside the gene matches. Germline V gene sequence: CDR1 LGHNA, CDR2 YNFKEQ. The CDR3 is 16 amino acids. The CDR3 DNA is TGTGCCAGCAGCCAAGATTCGGAGGTAGCGGGGAGCGAGCAGTACTTC. Translated: CASSQDSEVAGSEQYF.

The chain uses TRBV9 and TRBJ2-3; D is uncertain. Looked up from germline, CDR1 is SGDLS and CDR2 is YYNGEE. This CDR3 is built from 15 residues. Trimming pared 2 bases from V and 6 bases from J, leaving 16 bases between. In DNA, the CDR3 is TGTGCCAGCAGCGTTTCGACAAGCCATTGGGATACGCAGTATTTT. Encoded protein: CASSVSTSHWDTQYF.

The chain has TRBV25-1 and TRBJ2-7; D possibly matches TRBD1 or TRBD2 (6 bases each). Germline CDR1 and CDR2: MGHDK and SYGVNS. The CDR3 extends over 13 amino acids. Between the trimmed V and J ends, which lost 4 bases and 5 bases, there was a span of 12 bases. For the CDR3, the DNA is TGTGCCAGCAGTGTTCCGGGGGCCCACGAGCAGTACTTC. As protein: CASSVPGAHEQYF.

The rearrangement joins TRBV28 to TRBJ2-7; 7 nucleotides match TRBD1. The V and J ends lost 8 bases and 2 bases, in that order; junction bases with no gene match: 3. Germline V gene lookup returns CDR1 MDHEN and CDR2 SYDVKM. This CDR3 is built from 12 residues. The CDR3 nucleotides are TGTGCCAGCCGGGACAGAGCCTACGAGCAGTACTTC. It is translated as CASRDRAYEQYF.

The chain carries TRBV29-1 and TRBJ2-1, with D possibly being TRBD2 (6 bases). Germline assignment: CDR1 SQVTM and CDR2 ANQGSEA. Trimming removed 7 bases from V and 0 bases from J, with 10 bases in between. The CDR3 has 13 amino acids. CDR3 protein: CSATRGSYNEQFF. CDR3 sequence (DNA): TGCAGCGCGACTAGGGGCTCCTACAATGAGCAGTTCTTC.

V is TRBV5-1 and J is TRBJ2-3; a weak D match, TRBD2 (6 bases). The germline V gene has CDR1 SGHRS and CDR2 YFSETQ. CDR3 length: 14 residues. Trimming took 4 bases from V and 0 from J, leaving 9 bases between them. CDR3 coding DNA: TGCGCCAGCAGCCCCGGGGGAAGCACAGATACGCAGTATTTT. Translating it yields CASSPGGSTDTQYF.

The rearrangement joins TRBV28 to TRBJ2-3; D uncertain. CDR1 is MDHEN and CDR2 is SYDVKM in the germline V gene. The length of the CDR3 is 13 residues. Between the trimmed V and J ends, which lost 2 bases and 4 bases, there was a span of 7 bases. The CDR3 sequence is CASSLQFPDTQYF. The CDR3, as DNA: TGTGCCAGCAGTTTACAGTTCCCAGATACGCAGTATTTT.

The V and J genes are TRBV11-3 and TRBJ2-1; 7 positions agree with TRBD2. The CDR3 spans 14 residues. From germline, CDR1 is SGHNT and CDR2 YENEEA. Trimming at V came to 0 bases and at J to 4 bases, leaving 0 bases not matched to a gene. DNA of the CDR3: TGTGCCAGCAGCTTAGAGGGAGGGTACAATGAGCAGTTCTTC. It codes for CASSLEGGYNEQFF.

The chain carries TRBV6-6 and TRBJ1-2; no firm D call. Germline CDR1 and CDR2: MNHNY and SVGAGI (reference sequence). The CDR3 loop spans 13 amino acids. Trimming removed 2 bases at V and 5 bases at J, with 9 bases between. In DNA, the CDR3 is TGTGCCAGCAGTTACGCGGCAGATTATGGCTACACCTTC. The encoded protein is CASSYAADYGYTF.

The table lists this clone with a few counts. This chain connects TRBV25-1 to TRBJ2-7; D is tentatively TRBD1 or TRBD2 (5 bases each). Trimming stripped 3 bases from V and 3 bases from J, with 12 bases between. The CDR3 spans 14 residues. Germline CDR1 is MGHDK and CDR2 is SYGVNS. CDR3 in amino acids: CASSDGGKNYEQYF. CDR3 sequence (DNA): TGTGCCAGCAGTGATGGGGGAAAAAACTACGAGCAGTACTTC.

This clone appeared once. V and J are TRBV2 and TRBJ2-7, with TRBD1 identical over 8 bases. The CDR3 is 14 residues long. V lost 6 bases and J lost 0; bases outside the gene matches: 4. The germline gives CDR1 SNHLY, CDR2 FYNNEI. The CDR3 sequence is CASRRQGPSYEQYF. The CDR3 nucleotides read TGTGCCAGCAGGCGACAGGGGCCCTCCTACGAGCAGTACTTC.